The T cell receptor (beta chain) under discussion was sequenced for a study of control samples from healthy donors and cancer patients. Germline CDR1 SGDLS, CDR2 YYNGEE. V dropped 0 bases and J dropped 0 bases, with 11 bases sitting between them. The CDR3 sequence is 16 residues long. Some clones are missing from TCRdb's copy, which holds only in-frame ones; the method was immunoSEQ multiplex PCR. The table records roughly 130,000 clones, about 88% of them present only once. Material: blood. This sequence was found in a man aged 50-60 years in good health. This rearrangement joins TRBV9 to TRBJ2-3; D is undetermined. DNA of the CDR3: TGTGCCAGCAGCGTAGGGGCTTCTTCTAGCACAGATACGCAGTATTTT. Amino acids: CASSVGASSSTDTQYF. The whole variable domain, remainder taken from reference TRBV9 and TRBJ2-3, is DSGVTQTPKHLITATGQRVTLRCSPRSGDLSVYWYQQSLDQGLQFLIQYYNGEERAKGNILERFSAQQFPDLHSELNLSSLELGDSALYFCASSVGASSSTDTQYFGPGTRLTVL.